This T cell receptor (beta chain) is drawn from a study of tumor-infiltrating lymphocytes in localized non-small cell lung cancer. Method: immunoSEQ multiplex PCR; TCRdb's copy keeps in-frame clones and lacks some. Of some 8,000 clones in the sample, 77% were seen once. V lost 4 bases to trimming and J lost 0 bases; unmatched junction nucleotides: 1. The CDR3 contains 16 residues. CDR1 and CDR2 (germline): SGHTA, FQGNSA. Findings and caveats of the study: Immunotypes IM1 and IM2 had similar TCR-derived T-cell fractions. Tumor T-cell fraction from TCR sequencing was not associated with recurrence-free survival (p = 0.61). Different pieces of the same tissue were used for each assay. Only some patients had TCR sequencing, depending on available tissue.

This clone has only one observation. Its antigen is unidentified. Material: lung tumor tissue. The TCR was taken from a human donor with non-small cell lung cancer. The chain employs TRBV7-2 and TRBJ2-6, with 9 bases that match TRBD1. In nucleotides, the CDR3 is TGTGCCAGCAGCTGGGACAGGGCCTCTGGGGCCAACGTCCTGACTTTC. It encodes CASSWDRASGANVLTF.